What follows are 29 T cell receptor beta chains derived from one specimen sequenced in a study of blood T cell repertoires in COVID-19. TCRdb's table, derived via immunoSEQ multiplex PCR, lists solely in-frame clones and lacks some. Of about 300,000 clones in the sample, 85% to 90% are singletons; the top ten hold approximately 1.6%. The sample consisted of peripheral blood. These receptors were collected from a woman between 35 and 50 years old who had recovered from COVID-19.

CDR3 loop: CASSHGGTEAFF. Written as DNA, the CDR3 is TGTGCCAGCAGCCACGGGGGTACTGAAGCTTTCTTT. The chain recombines TRBV7-2 with TRBJ1-1, with D possibly being TRBD1 (5 bases). CDR1 SGHTA and CDR2 FQGNSA come from the germline V gene. Between the trimmed V and J ends, which lost 5 bases and 5 bases, there was a span of 9 bases. CDR3 size: 12 residues.

The table lists this clone with a few counts. The J gene is TRBJ1-2, the V gene TRBV25-1; 8 bases line up with TRBD1. Per germline, CDR1 MGHDK and CDR2 SYGVNS. V trimming: 3 bases; J trimming: 1 base; junction bases outside the gene matches: 7. CDR3 length: 16 residues. In nucleotides, the CDR3 is TGTGCCAGCAGTGACCCTGGACAGGGCCGTAACTATGGCTACACCTTC. Protein: CASSDPGQGRNYGYTF.

The genes are TRBV4-3 and TRBJ2-7; D is perhaps TRBD2 (6 bases). Looked up from germline, CDR1 is LGHNA and CDR2 is YSLEER. V lost 1 base and J lost 5, with 15 bases in between. The CDR3 is 15 residues long. In DNA, the CDR3 is TGCGCCAGCAGCCAAGTTCTTTCGGGGGTCCACGAGCAGTACTTC. Protein: CASSQVLSGVHEQYF.

This chain joins TRBV2 and TRBJ2-7, with unresolved D. The V and J ends lost 11 bases and 7 bases respectively, with 18 bases between them. The CDR3 runs to 12 residues. Germline V gene sequence: CDR1 SNHLY, CDR2 FYNNEI. The CDR3 reads CAVTSLLREQYF. In DNA form, the CDR3 reads TGTGCCGTTACGTCCCTCCTACGTGAGCAGTACTTC.

This clone was recorded a few times. This rearrangement joins TRBV5-4 to TRBJ1-6; 7 bases agree with TRBD1. This CDR3 has 17 amino acids. V shed 5 bases and J 0 bases; nucleotides not matched to a gene: 8. Germline V lookup: CDR1 SGHNT, CDR2 YYREEE (reference sequence). In nucleotides, the CDR3 is TGTGCCAGCAGGAGGGACAGCTTGAGCTCCTATAATTCACCCCTCCACTTT. Its protein is CASRRDSLSSYNSPLHF. Full variable domain (missing parts from reference TRBV5-4 and TRBJ1-6): ETGVTQSPTHLIKTRGQQVTLRCSSQSGHNTVSWYQQALGQGPQFIFQYYREEENGRGNFPPRFSGLQFPNYSSELNVNALELDDSALYLCASRRDSLSSYNSPLHFGNGTRLTVT.

The chain couples TRBV5-1 to TRBJ2-3, with unresolved D. This CDR3 spans 15 amino acids. V was trimmed by 0 bases and J by 0 bases, leaving 8 bases between them. Germline lookup yields CDR1 SGHRS and CDR2 YFSETQ. The chain's CDR3 is CASSLASFSTDTQYF. CDR3 coding DNA: TGCGCCAGCAGCTTGGCCTCCTTTAGCACAGATACGCAGTATTTT.

This clone was detected only once. The rearrangement links TRBV10-3 to TRBJ1-5; perhaps TRBD1 as D (6 bases). The germline V gene encodes CDR1 ENHRY and CDR2 SYGVKD. The germline V and J ends were trimmed by 7 bases and 5 bases, with 18 bases remaining between them. The CDR3 length is 15 residues. The DNA for the CDR3 is TGTGCCATCAAGGGGGTTGTCGGGGAAGATCAGCCCCAGCATTTT. This translates into CAIKGVVGEDQPQHF.

The rearrangement uses TRBV6-6 and TRBJ2-5, with 11 bases that match TRBD2. The CDR3 length is 16 residues. Germline V gene sequence: CDR1 MNHNY, CDR2 SVGAGI (reference sequence). J lost 0 bases, V lost 2 bases, and 2 bases had no gene match. CDR3 sequence (DNA): TGTGCCAGCAGTTACCAGACTAGCGGGGACCAAGAGACCCAGTACTTC. Protein product: CASSYQTSGDQETQYF.

The rearrangement joins TRBV6-5 to TRBJ1-1; D is uncertain. The germline V and J ends were trimmed by 6 bases and 5 bases, with 13 bases remaining between them. Germline V CDR1 and CDR2: MNHEY, SVGAGI. The CDR3 has 13 residues. The CDR3: CASRPVRGTEAFF. In DNA, the CDR3 is TGTGCCAGCAGGCCAGTGAGAGGGACTGAAGCTTTCTTT.

The chain links TRBV6-5 to TRBJ2-1; 8 bases fit TRBD2. This CDR3 region has 13 residues. Germline trimming cut 7 bases from V and 3 bases from J; bases unmatched to any gene: 2. Germline assignment: CDR1 MNHEY and CDR2 SVGAGI. CDR3 in DNA: TGTGCCAGCACACTAGCGGTCTACAATGAGCAGTTCTTC. It codes for CASTLAVYNEQFF.

The V gene is TRBV6-5, the J gene TRBJ1-2; 7 bases agree with TRBD1. Germline V lookup: CDR1 MNHEY, CDR2 SVGAGI. The trim removed 6 bases at V and 4 bases at J, leaving 5 bases unmatched. The length of the CDR3 is 13 residues. CDR3 loop: CASRGQDVYGYTF. The CDR3 DNA reads as TGTGCCAGCAGAGGACAGGACGTCTATGGCTACACCTTC.

The chain is built from TRBV5-1 and TRBJ2-7; weak D call: TRBD2 (6 bases). The germline gives CDR1 SGHRS, CDR2 YFSETQ. The CDR3 covers 15 residues. The V end was cut by 0 bases, the J end by 7 bases, with 17 bases between. The CDR3 reads CASSLDGGSGWEQYF. The DNA for the CDR3 is TGCGCCAGCAGCTTGGATGGAGGGAGTGGCTGGGAGCAGTACTTC.

The chain carries TRBV12-3 or TRBV12-4 and TRBJ1-2; no reliable D call. The V and J ends lost 3 bases and 9 bases respectively, with 11 bases between them. CDR3 size: 12 residues. CDR3 DNA: TGTGCCAGCAGTTTGCATGGCGGCAGCTACACCTTC. Its translation is CASSLHGGSYTF.

The chain has TRBV30 and TRBJ2-1, with D possibly matching TRBD2 (6 bases). The CDR3 length is 12 residues. CDR1 GTSNPN and CDR2 SVGIG come from the germline V gene (reference sequence). Between the trimmed V and J ends, which lost 1 base and 11 bases, there was a span of 12 bases. The CDR3 DNA reads TGTGCCTGGAGTGGCGGACGGGGGAAGCAGTTCTTC. Residues: CAWSGGRGKQFF.

This clone was seen more than once but under ten times. The genes are TRBV9 and TRBJ2-2; maybe TRBD1 (6 bases). Deletions cut 0 bases from V and 4 bases from J, with 13 bases between. This CDR3 contains 16 residues. The germline V gene encodes CDR1 SGDLS and CDR2 YYNGEE. Here the CDR3 DNA reads TGTGCCAGCAGCGTAGTAGACAGGCCCGTCACCGGGGAGCTGTTTTTT. It specifies CASSVVDRPVTGELFF.

The V gene is TRBV6-5, the J gene TRBJ1-2; 8 bases line up with TRBD1. This CDR3 has 15 amino acids. The V gene end was trimmed by 6 bases and the J gene end by 8 bases; junction bases not matched to a gene: 14. The V gene's germline CDR1 is MNHEY and CDR2 SVGAGI. Here the CDR3 DNA reads TGTGCCAGCAGCCGTACCAGGGGGCAAGTAGACGGCTACACCTTC. This gives the protein CASSRTRGQVDGYTF.

This clone was seen more than once but under ten times. V gene TRBV5-6 combines with J gene TRBJ2-3; possible D gene TRBD2, 6 bases. V lost 0 bases and J 14 bases, leaving 13 bases between the germline ends. This CDR3 is built from 12 residues. CDR1 SGHDT and CDR2 YYEEEE come from the germline V gene. The CDR3 protein is CASSLVAGPSYF. The CDR3 DNA sequence: TGTGCCAGCAGCTTGGTGGCGGGGCCCTCGTATTTT.

J is TRBJ2-5 and V is TRBV6-5, with 10 bases fitting TRBD1. Germline CDR1 and CDR2: MNHEY and SVGAGI. The CDR3 sequence is 13 residues long. V gave up 6 bases and J gave up 5 bases; unmatched junction bases: 3. The CDR3, as DNA: TGTGCCAGCAGAAGGACAGGGGGGGAGACCCAGTACTTC. It codes for CASRRTGGETQYF.

The chain recombines TRBV19 with TRBJ1-6; weak D call: TRBD1 (5 bases). Germline V gene data show CDR1 as LNHDA and CDR2 as SQIVND (reference sequence). V was clipped by 7 bases and J by 8 bases, with 12 bases between them. This CDR3 has 13 amino acids. CDR3 sequence reads: CASNLVGDSPLHF. The CDR3 bases are TGTGCCAGTAATCTGGTAGGGGATTCACCCCTCCACTTT.

This clone was seen at least ten times. The chain uses TRBV11-2 and TRBJ2-7; 9 bases match TRBD1. Germline V gives CDR1 SGHAT, CDR2 FQNNGV. The junction had 12 bases not matched to a gene; V was cut back by 5 bases and J by 7 bases. The CDR3 covers 15 residues. CDR3 in amino acids: CASSPSSLTGGEQYF. CDR3 nucleotides: TGTGCCAGCAGCCCGTCGTCTCTGACAGGGGGGGAGCAGTACTTC. Using reference TRBV11-2 and TRBJ2-7 for the parts outside the CDR3, the full variable domain is EAGVAQSPRYKIIEKRQSVAFWCNPISGHATLYWYQQILGQGPKLLIQFQNNGVVDDSQLPKDRFSAERLKGVDSTLKIQPAKLEDSAVYLCASSPSSLTGGEQYFGPGTRLTVT.

The chain links TRBV4-2 to TRBJ2-3; the D gene is possibly TRBD1 (6 bases). CDR1 is LGHNA, CDR2 YNFKEQ, per germline. The CDR3 covers 18 residues. V lost 1 base to trimming and J lost 2 bases, with 19 bases between them. The CDR3 protein is CASSQVPAGEGVTDTQYF. The CDR3 DNA is TGTGCCAGCAGCCAAGTCCCGGCAGGGGAAGGGGTCACAGATACGCAGTATTTT.

V and J are TRBV27 and TRBJ1-6; D unclear. Germline values: CDR1 MNHEY, CDR2 SMNVEV (reference sequence). The CDR3 runs to 14 residues. V was trimmed by 4 bases and J by 9 bases, leaving 13 bases between them. This CDR3 is CASSYWGVGSPLHF. CDR3 nucleotide sequence: TGTGCCAGCAGTTATTGGGGAGTTGGTTCACCCCTCCACTTT.

The rearrangement joins TRBV27 to TRBJ1-2; possible D gene TRBD1, 5 bases. The CDR3 contains 15 residues. V was pared by 4 bases and J by 8 bases, with 20 bases between. The germline V gene has CDR1 MNHEY and CDR2 SMNVEV (reference sequence). CDR3 region: CASSSRGEPPYGYTF. CDR3 DNA sequence: TGTGCCAGCAGTTCCCGGGGGGAACCTCCGTACGGCTACACCTTC.

The rearrangement joins TRBV5-1 to TRBJ2-7; 9 nucleotides line up with TRBD1. Germline trimming cut 4 bases from V and 10 bases from J; bases unmatched to any gene: 6. This CDR3 has 12 amino acids. Germline CDR1 reads SGHRS; CDR2 reads YFSETQ. The CDR3 is CASSLRQGDQYF. The DNA of the CDR3 is TGCGCCAGCAGCCTAAGACAGGGGGATCAGTACTTC.

The J gene is TRBJ2-7, the V gene TRBV9; 8 nucleotides line up with TRBD2. Germline V CDR1 and CDR2: SGDLS, YYNGEE. The CDR3 runs to 15 residues. The junction had 8 bases not matched to a gene; V was cut back by 4 bases and J by 2 bases. In nucleotides, the CDR3 is TGTGCCAGCAGCCGGGGCGGGGGGACGGCCTACGAGCAGTACTTC. It yields the protein CASSRGGGTAYEQYF.

This clone came up once. J is TRBJ2-7 and V is TRBV7-9; no reliable D call. CDR1 SEHNR and CDR2 FQNEAQ come from the germline V gene (reference sequence). There are 16 residues in the CDR3. V gave up 2 bases and J gave up 6 bases, with 20 bases separating them. The CDR3, as DNA: TGTGCCAGCAGCTTATCGGCCCGATGGCCTCCGGGCGAGCAGTACTTC. Translating it yields CASSLSARWPPGEQYF.

The rearrangement joins TRBV5-5 to TRBJ2-7; the D is unclear. V gave up 4 bases and J gave up 6 bases, with 11 bases separating them. The germline V gene has CDR1 SGHKS and CDR2 YYEKEE (reference sequence). The CDR3 covers 12 residues. CDR3 nucleotide sequence: TGTGCCAGCAGCGCGCGATCTCTCGAGCAGTACTTC. This encodes CASSARSLEQYF.

V usage is TRBV7-2 and J usage is TRBJ1-4; the D is unclear. Per the germline V gene, CDR1 is SGHTA and CDR2 is FQGNSA. The CDR3 is 13 residues long. V lost 2 bases to trimming and J lost 7 bases, with 8 bases between them. The CDR3 region is CASSLNRVEKLFF. The CDR3 coding sequence is TGTGCCAGCAGCTTAAACCGGGTTGAAAAACTGTTTTTT.

V and J are TRBV7-9 and TRBJ1-1; 10 nucleotides align to TRBD1. Germline V CDR1 and CDR2: SEHNR, FQNEAQ (reference sequence). The CDR3 consists of 16 residues. The V segment lost 5 bases and the J segment 3 bases; nucleotides outside the gene matches: 9. The CDR3: CASSPSTGGRDTEAFF. The DNA for the CDR3 is TGTGCCAGCAGCCCTTCGACAGGGGGCCGGGACACTGAAGCTTTCTTT.